Reported below is one T cell receptor beta chain. Its antigen is still unknown. These data come from a study of STAT5B mutations in CD4+ large granular lymphocyte leukemia. General study results and limits: The CD4+ versus CD8+ T-LGLL clonality difference may reflect limited sample size. Patient CD4-sorted repertoires stayed more clonal than healthy ones after leukemic-clone removal. Compared with healthy controls (2/35), patient top clones favored TRBV06 (8/27).

Method: immunoSEQ multiplex PCR; TCRdb's copy keeps in-frame clones and lacks some. This table holds roughly 30,000 clones, around four fifths found once. Buffy coats from healthy blood donors served as controls. The V gene end was trimmed by 3 bases and the J gene end by 12 bases; junction bases not matched to a gene: 7. Germline V lookup: CDR1 GTSNPN, CDR2 SVGIG (reference sequence). This CDR3 is 14 amino acids long. This chain links TRBV30 with TRBJ2-1, with 14 bases fitting TRBD2. The receptor comes from a human donor in good health. Specimen: CD4+ T cells from blood buffy coats. The CDR3 reads CAWRDGTSGRGQFF. Here the CDR3 DNA reads TGTGCCTGGAGGGACGGGACTAGCGGGAGAGGGCAGTTCTTC.